This T cell receptor (beta chain) was sequenced in a study of blood T cells in healthy people across ages. Using a J-beta primer mix together with a sample-barcoded 5' primer, a second PCR was run for 7 to 11 cycles. Every cDNA was tagged by a template-switch adaptor with 12 random nucleotides. TCRdb re-derived calls from the 5' RACE reads in MiXCR, one entry per CDR3 protein. The sample lists about 1.8 million distinct CDR3 sequences; 49% were seen once. Study-wide points: Diversity estimates from one million T cells were considered underestimates.

Germline V gene lookup returns CDR1 SGHAT and CDR2 FQNNGV. There are 13 residues in the CDR3. V was trimmed by 5 bases and J by 5 bases, leaving 10 bases between them. In terms of origin and age, donors were healthy Caucasian individuals from Russia aged roughly 6 to 90. A word on this clonotype: The antigen is undetermined.

The specimen was blood. The chain links TRBV11-2 to TRBJ2-4; D is undetermined. The clonotype was recovered from a woman aged 40 to 50 in good health. CDR3 bases: TGTGCCAGCAGCGAACCGTGGGAAAACATTCAGTACTTC. It encodes CASSEPWENIQYF.